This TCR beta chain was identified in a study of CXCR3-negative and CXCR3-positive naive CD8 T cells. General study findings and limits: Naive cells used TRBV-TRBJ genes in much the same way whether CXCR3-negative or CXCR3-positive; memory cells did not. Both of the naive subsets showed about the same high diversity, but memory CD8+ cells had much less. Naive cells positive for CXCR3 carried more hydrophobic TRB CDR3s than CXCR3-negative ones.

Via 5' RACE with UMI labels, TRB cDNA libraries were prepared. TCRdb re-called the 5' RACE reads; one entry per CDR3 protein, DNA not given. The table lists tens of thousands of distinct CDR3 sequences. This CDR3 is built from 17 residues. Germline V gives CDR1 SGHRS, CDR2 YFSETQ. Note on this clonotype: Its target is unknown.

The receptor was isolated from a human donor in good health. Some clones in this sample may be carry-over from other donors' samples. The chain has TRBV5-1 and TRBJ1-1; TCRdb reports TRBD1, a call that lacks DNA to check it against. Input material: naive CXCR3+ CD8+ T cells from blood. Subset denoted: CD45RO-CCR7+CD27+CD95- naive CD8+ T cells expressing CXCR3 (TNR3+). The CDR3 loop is CASSTPDVDFGNTEAFF.